The 13 T cell receptor beta chains in this list originate from one sample, sequenced in a study of cytomegalovirus exposure and HLA in healthy donors. Primers for the PCR totalled 60 Vbeta and 13 Jbeta. This table comes from immunoSEQ multiplex PCR, and its TCRdb copy is limited to in-frame clones, with some not included. This sample carries about 160,000 clones, about 80% of them seen once, and the ten largest clones take 2.2%. Input material: PBMCs. These receptors came from a man aged 50 or older in good health and CMV-seropositive.

This chain uses TRBV30 with TRBJ1-2; the D is unclear. This CDR3 region has 13 residues. The V and J ends lost 4 bases and 2 bases respectively, with 11 bases between them. Germline assignment: CDR1 GTSNPN and CDR2 SVGIG (reference sequence). The chain's CDR3 is CAWNEGSNYGYTF. As DNA, the CDR3 is TGTGCCTGGAATGAGGGATCGAACTATGGCTACACCTTC.

With respect to this clone: The sample carries other DNA sequences with the same CDR3. V usage is TRBV27 and J usage is TRBJ1-6; D is unresolved. Germline CDR1 and CDR2: MNHEY and SMNVEV (reference sequence). This CDR3 has 14 amino acids. Deletions cut 2 bases from V and 9 bases from J, with 11 bases between. In DNA form, the CDR3 reads TGTGCCAGCAGTTTAAGGCAGCGAGGTTCACCCCTCCACTTT. Residues: CASSLRQRGSPLHF.

The chain links TRBV7-9 to TRBJ2-5, with a weak D call TRBD2 (7 bases). Trimming removed 3 bases from V and 5 bases from J, with 16 bases in between. The CDR3 is 15 amino acids. Germline CDR1 SEHNR, CDR2 FQNEAQ (reference sequence). The CDR3 reads CASSFWGGLGETQYF. CDR3 in DNA: TGTGCCAGCAGCTTTTGGGGGGGCCTGGGTGAGACCCAGTACTTC.

This clone was counted between two and nine times. The J gene is TRBJ2-3, the V gene TRBV5-1; 9 positions agree with TRBD1. This CDR3 contains 15 residues. Germline CDR1 and CDR2: SGHRS and YFSETQ. V lost 4 bases, J lost 4 bases, and 7 bases stayed unmatched. The CDR3 nucleotides read TGCGCCAGCAGCCTCGAGGGACAGGGCGCAGATACGCAGTATTTT. This sequence encodes CASSLEGQGADTQYF.

The chain carries TRBV9 and TRBJ1-2; 9 nucleotides match TRBD1. Trimming cost V 0 bases and J 4 bases; bases outside gene matches: 7. CDR3 length: 16 residues. Germline CDR1 is SGDLS and CDR2 is YYNGEE. The CDR3 bases are TGTGCCAGCAGCGTAGGAGTCGGACAGGGGCCCTATGGCTACACCTTC. The encoded protein is CASSVGVGQGPYGYTF.

The V and J genes are TRBV29-1 and TRBJ2-1; TRBD2 matches at 11 bases. This CDR3 is 16 amino acids long. Germline assignment: CDR1 SQVTM and CDR2 ANQGSEA. V was clipped by 3 bases and J by 1 base; unmatched bases: 5. The CDR3 sequence is CSVDKSSGGSYNEQFF. The CDR3, as DNA: TGCAGCGTTGATAAGTCTAGCGGGGGGTCCTACAATGAGCAGTTCTTC.

The chain employs TRBV5-1 and TRBJ2-2, with a weak D call TRBD2 (5 bases). The germline V gene has CDR1 SGHRS and CDR2 YFSETQ. The CDR3 is 15 residues long. Trimming pared 5 bases from V and 1 base from J, leaving 12 bases between. CDR3 bases: TGCGCCAGCAGGGGAGTTACAGTGAACACCGGGGAGCTGTTTTTT. Translated, it gives CASRGVTVNTGELFF.

J is TRBJ2-7 and V is TRBV10-1; 7 bases align to TRBD1. Germline loops: CDR1 WNHNN, CDR2 SYGVQD (reference sequence). J was trimmed by 2 bases and V by 6 bases; bases with no gene match: 4. This CDR3 is built from 13 residues. CDR3 nucleotides: TGCGCCAGCAGCCGGACAGGAGCCTACGAGCAGTACTTC. This gives the protein CASSRTGAYEQYF.

The V call is TRBV2, the J call TRBJ2-2, with 10 nucleotides matching TRBD2. In germline, CDR1 is SNHLY, CDR2 FYNNEI. V lost 6 bases to trimming and J lost 1 base; unmatched junction nucleotides: 5. This CDR3 is 16 amino acids long. The CDR3 here is CASRSLAGENTGELFF. The DNA of the CDR3 is TGTGCCAGCAGATCCCTAGCGGGGGAGAACACCGGGGAGCTGTTTTTT.

J is TRBJ2-5 and V is TRBV7-3; 9 nucleotides align to TRBD2. The CDR3 has 17 residues. V shed 1 base and J 2 bases; nucleotides not matched to a gene: 8. Germline lookup yields CDR1 SGHTA and CDR2 FQGTGA. CDR3: CASSLSPLTSGQETQYF. Here the CDR3 DNA reads TGTGCCAGCAGCTTAAGCCCCCTCACTAGCGGGCAAGAGACCCAGTACTTC.

V is TRBV27 and J is TRBJ2-1; 14 bases agree with TRBD2. The CDR3 extends over 17 amino acids. Germline V gene sequence: CDR1 MNHEY, CDR2 SMNVEV (reference sequence). Losses at the gene ends were 5 bases for V and 6 bases for J; bases not matched to a gene: 9. The CDR3, as DNA: TGTGCCAGCAGTCGTAGACTAGCGGGGGGGCCATTCAATGAGCAGTTCTTC. Translation gives CASSRRLAGGPFNEQFF.

The chain has TRBV4-1 and TRBJ2-1, with 8 bases lining up with TRBD1. Per germline, CDR1 MGHRA and CDR2 YSYEKL. Trimming removed 4 bases from V and 4 bases from J; junction bases left unmatched: 9. The CDR3 length is 16 residues. The CDR3 reads CASSLGRDRSYNEQFF. The CDR3 coding sequence is TGCGCCAGCAGCCTGGGAAGGGACAGGTCATACAATGAGCAGTTCTTC.

This clone was seen only once. V and J are TRBV6-1 and TRBJ1-2; D not certain. The V gene lost 0 bases and the J gene lost 2 bases, with 13 bases spanning the gap. The CDR3 contains 16 residues. Germline V gene data show CDR1 as MNHNS and CDR2 as SASEGT. This CDR3 reads CASSEAPRGFNYGYTF. The CDR3 bases are TGTGCCAGCAGTGAAGCGCCGAGAGGGTTCAACTATGGCTACACCTTC.